Below, 3 T cell receptor beta chains from the same sample are listed, as sequenced in a study of radiation and T cells in renal cell carcinoma. Sequencing was performed with immunoSEQ multiplex PCR; in TCRdb, only in-frame clones are kept and a portion is missing. This sample has approximately 150,000 clones, with around nine tenths found just once. Time point meaning: blood 4 weeks post-SBRT, at nephrectomy. Treatment indicated: 15 Gy SBRT to primary tumor, nephrectomy 4 weeks later. The material sequenced was blood, taken from a patient whose treatment included radiotherapy and nephrectomy. These receptors were obtained from a woman between 50 and 59 years old with renal cell carcinoma.

The J gene is TRBJ2-5, the V gene TRBV5-1; D remains ambiguous. V gave up 3 bases and J gave up 0 bases, with 6 bases separating them. The length of the CDR3 is 13 residues. Germline V gene sequence: CDR1 SGHRS, CDR2 YFSETQ. The CDR3 reads CASSSTYQETQYF. CDR3 sequence (DNA): TGCGCCAGCAGCTCTACGTACCAAGAGACCCAGTACTTC.

This clone has only one observation. The chain recombines TRBV7-9 with TRBJ1-2; D is possibly TRBD1 (6 bases). The CDR3 is 15 residues long. V gave up 4 bases and J gave up 2 bases, with 14 bases separating them. Germline values: CDR1 SEHNR, CDR2 FQNEAQ (reference sequence). CDR3 sequence (DNA): TGTGCCAGCAGCTCGTCCGGACAGATAAACTATGGCTACACCTTC. It codes for CASSSSGQINYGYTF.

J is TRBJ1-5 and V is TRBV6-6; no reliable D call. Germline V gene sequence: CDR1 MNHNY, CDR2 SVGAGI (reference sequence). The ends were cut back, 6 bases at V and 2 bases at J, with 8 bases in the middle. CDR3 length: 13 residues. The CDR3 loop is CASSPTGNQPQHF. The CDR3 DNA reads as TGTGCCAGCAGCCCAACTGGCAATCAGCCCCAGCATTTT.